The rows below give T cell receptor beta chains drawn from one sample of a study of vaccination and CD4 T cells after COVID-19. These receptors are not linked to any known antigen. Each CDR3 protein is one row after TCRdb ran MiXCR on the PCR reads. The data show more than 20,000 distinct CDR3 sequences, roughly 52% seen once. The sample here was CD4+ T cells from blood, cultured in vitro, taken before SARS-CoV-2 vaccination. Source of these receptors: a human donor who received a COVID-19 vaccine. Both conserved end residues are part of each CDR3. Each record gives: D gene, clone size, J gene, V gene, CDR3 protein, CDR3 DNA. The D gene is left open where the match is weak. Clone size appears in some rows only: once, few, many, or a class for an expanded clone.

>TRBD1|few|TRBJ1-6|TRBV12-3/TRBV12-4
CASSSMTGGGSSPLHF
TGTGCCAGCAGTTCCATGACAGGGGGAGGAAGTTCACCCCTCCACTTT
>-|-|TRBJ2-7|TRBV21-1
CAISGPSLTYEQYF
TGTGCCATCTCAGGTCCTAGCCTAACCTACGAGCAGTACTTC
>TRBD2|few|TRBJ2-5|TRBV7-9
CASSLSSGGKQETQYF
TGTGCCAGCAGCTTGAGTAGCGGGGGGAAACAAGAGACCCAGTACTTC
>-|-|TRBJ1-1|TRBV6-1
CASNPGRVNTEAFF
TGTGCCAGCAACCCCGGCAGGGTCAACACTGAAGCTTTCTTT
>-|-|TRBJ2-2|TRBV23-1
CASTQDRPNTGELFF
TGCGCCAGCACCCAGGACCGACCGAACACCGGGGAGCTGTTTTTT
>-|-|TRBJ1-6|TRBV6-5
CASSSLYSPPRSPLHF
TGTGCCAGCAGTTCTCTATACAGTCCGCCCCGATCACCCCTCCACTTT
>-|few|TRBJ1-2|TRBV27
CASSLVPGANYGYTF
TGTGCCAGCAGTTTAGTCCCAGGGGCTAACTATGGCTACACCTTC
>TRBD1|-|TRBJ2-5|TRBV7-9
CASRQGPETQYF
TGTGCCAGCAGACAGGGGCCAGAGACCCAGTACTTC
>-|-|TRBJ1-5|TRBV19
CASSKAPSLSNQPQHF
TGTGCCAGTAGTAAGGCCCCCTCCTTGAGCAATCAGCCCCAGCATTTT
>-|-|TRBJ1-4|TRBV19
CASRSGTGNEKLFF
TGTGCCAGTAGATCGGGGACTGGGAATGAAAAACTGTTTTTT
>-|-|TRBJ2-3|TRBV7-2
CASSLGLTSFHTDTQYF
TGTGCCAGCAGCTTAGGGCTAACTAGCTTCCACACAGATACGCAGTATTTT
>TRBD1|few|TRBJ1-5|TRBV25-1
CASSGGTGGIGQPQHF
TGTGCCAGCAGTGGCGGGACAGGGGGTATAGGGCAGCCCCAGCATTTT
>TRBD2|-|TRBJ2-5|TRBV7-3
CASSFIAGGPETQYF
TGTGCCAGCAGCTTCATAGCGGGGGGGCCCGAGACCCAGTACTTC
>-|-|TRBJ1-1|TRBV7-9
CASSLVHGAGKNTEAFF
TGTGCCAGCAGCTTAGTACACGGGGCAGGAAAAAACACTGAAGCTTTCTTT